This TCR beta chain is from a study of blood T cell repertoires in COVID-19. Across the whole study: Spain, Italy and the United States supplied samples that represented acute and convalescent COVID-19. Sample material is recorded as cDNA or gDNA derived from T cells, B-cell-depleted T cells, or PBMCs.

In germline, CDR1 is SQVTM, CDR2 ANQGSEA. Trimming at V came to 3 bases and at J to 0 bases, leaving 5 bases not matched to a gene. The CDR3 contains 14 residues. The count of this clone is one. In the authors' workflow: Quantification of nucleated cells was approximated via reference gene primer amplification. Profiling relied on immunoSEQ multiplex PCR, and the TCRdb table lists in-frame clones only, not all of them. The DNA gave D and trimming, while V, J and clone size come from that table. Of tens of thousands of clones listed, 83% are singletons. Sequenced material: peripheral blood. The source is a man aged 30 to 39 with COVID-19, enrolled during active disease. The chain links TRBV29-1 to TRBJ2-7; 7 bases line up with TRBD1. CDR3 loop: CSVDGPGGSYEQYF. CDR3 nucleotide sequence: TGCAGCGTTGATGGACCAGGGGGCTCCTACGAGCAGTACTTC.